Sequencing of this T cell receptor beta chain was carried out in a study of Ad26.COV2.S vaccination and SARS-CoV-2 variants. Only in-frame clones appear in the TCRdb table, and some are missing; sequencing was by immunoSEQ multiplex PCR. The table lists hundreds of thousands of clones, roughly 84% of them singletons. Treatment described: around 19 received Ad26.COV2.S at low or high dose, single or two shots; roughly five received placebo; per-sample allocation not given. Sampling took place 63 days after the first vaccine or placebo injection. An Ad26 vector expressing Wuhan-strain SARS-CoV-2 spike served as the vaccine. CDR3 length: 12 residues. V dropped 6 bases and J dropped 4 bases, with 10 bases sitting between them. Notes on this clone: Its cognate antigen is unknown.

General study findings and limits: Higher spike-specific TCR breadth was found in vaccine recipients than in placebo recipients. Substantial breadth was reported for post-vaccination spike-specific CD8+ and CD4+ T cells.

The specimen was peripheral blood, collected in a trial of Ad26.COV2.S vaccine versus placebo. The chain links TRBV12-3 or TRBV12-4 to TRBJ2-7; a weak D match, TRBD2 (5 bases). The receptor was derived from a person between 18 and 65 years old who received the Ad26.COV2.S COVID-19 vaccine or a placebo. This chain's CDR3 is CASRSREYEQYF. In nucleotides, the CDR3 is TGTGCCAGCAGATCCCGGGAATACGAGCAGTACTTC.